This T cell receptor (beta chain) was found in a study of shared T cell receptors in the human thymus. The table lists this clone with a few counts. Profiling relied on immunoSEQ multiplex PCR, and the TCRdb table lists in-frame clones only, not all of them. This sample carries 550,000 to 800,000 clones, approximately 83% of them seen once, and the ten largest clones take 0.0095% to 0.011%. The same data also contributed to another study, on human thymus T cells.

This TCR came from a girl under two years old with a congenital heart defect. What was sequenced was thymocytes.

This CDR3 reads CASSGADEQYF. For the CDR3, the DNA is TGTGCCAGCAGTGGTGCGGACGAGCAGTACTTC. The V gene is TRBV27, the J gene TRBJ2-7; no clear D. The germline V and J ends were trimmed by 5 bases and 5 bases, with 7 bases remaining between them. The CDR3 is made up of 11 amino acids. Germline V gene lookup returns CDR1 MNHEY and CDR2 SMNVEV (reference sequence).